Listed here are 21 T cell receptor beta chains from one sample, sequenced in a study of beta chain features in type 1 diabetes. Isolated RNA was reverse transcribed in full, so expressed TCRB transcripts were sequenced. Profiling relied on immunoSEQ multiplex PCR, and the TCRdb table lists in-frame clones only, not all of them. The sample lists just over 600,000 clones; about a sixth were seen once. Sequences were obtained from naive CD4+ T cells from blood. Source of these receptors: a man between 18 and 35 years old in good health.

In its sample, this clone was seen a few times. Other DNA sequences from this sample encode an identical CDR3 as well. The CDR3 DNA follows: TGTGCCTGGAGTGTAACCCCAGGCTATGGCTACACCTTC. Its translation: CAWSVTPGYGYTF. This rearrangement joins TRBV30 to TRBJ1-2; D unresolved. The CDR3 spans 13 residues. V was clipped by 0 bases and J by 4 bases, with 9 bases between them. Germline V gene sequence: CDR1 GTSNPN, CDR2 SVGIG (reference sequence).

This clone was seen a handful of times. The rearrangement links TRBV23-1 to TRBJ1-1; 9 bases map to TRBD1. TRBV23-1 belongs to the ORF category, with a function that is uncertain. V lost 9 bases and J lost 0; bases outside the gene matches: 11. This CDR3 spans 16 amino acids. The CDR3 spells CAREGTGRAVNTEAFF. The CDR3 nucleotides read TGCGCCAGGGAGGGGACAGGGCGTGCCGTGAACACTGAAGCTTTCTTT.

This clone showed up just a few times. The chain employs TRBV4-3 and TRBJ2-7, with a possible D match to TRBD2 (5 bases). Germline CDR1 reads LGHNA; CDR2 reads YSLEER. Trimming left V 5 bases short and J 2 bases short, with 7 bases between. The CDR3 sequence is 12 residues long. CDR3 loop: CASSAGPYEQYF. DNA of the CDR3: TGCGCCAGCAGCGCGGGTCCCTACGAGCAGTACTTC.

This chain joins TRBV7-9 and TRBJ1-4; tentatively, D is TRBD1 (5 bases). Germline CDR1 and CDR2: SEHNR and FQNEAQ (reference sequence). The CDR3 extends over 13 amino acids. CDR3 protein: CAYGAVANEKLFF. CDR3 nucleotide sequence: TGTGCATATGGGGCAGTCGCTAATGAAAAACTGTTTTTT.

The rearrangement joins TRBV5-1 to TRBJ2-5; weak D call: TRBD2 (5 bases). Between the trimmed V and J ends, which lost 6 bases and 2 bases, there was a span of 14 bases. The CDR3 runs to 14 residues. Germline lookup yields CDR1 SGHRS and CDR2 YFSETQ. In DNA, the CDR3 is TGCGCCAGCAAGAGCAGGACTCTACAAGAGACCCAGTACTTC. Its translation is CASKSRTLQETQYF.

CDR3 sequence: CASSLGPGQGVGQYF. DNA of the CDR3: TGTGCCAGCAGCTTAGGGCCGGGACAGGGCGTTGGGCAGTACTTC. This sequence joins TRBV7-2 and TRBJ2-7; the match to TRBD1 covers 9 bases. V lost 1 base to trimming and J lost 9 bases; unmatched junction nucleotides: 10. Germline loops: CDR1 SGHTA, CDR2 FQGNSA. The CDR3 length is 15 residues.

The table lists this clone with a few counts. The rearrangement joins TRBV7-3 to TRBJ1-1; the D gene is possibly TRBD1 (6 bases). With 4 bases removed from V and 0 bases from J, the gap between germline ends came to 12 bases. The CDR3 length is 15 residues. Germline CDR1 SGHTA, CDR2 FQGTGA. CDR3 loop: CASSSTGTMNTEAFF. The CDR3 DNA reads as TGTGCCAGCAGCTCGACAGGTACCATGAACACTGAAGCTTTCTTT. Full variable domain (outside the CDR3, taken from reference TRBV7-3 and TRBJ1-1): GAGVSQTPSNKVTEKGKYVELRCDPISGHTALYWYRQSLGQGPEFLIYFQGTGAADDSGLPNDRFFAVRPEGSVSTLKIQRTERGDSAVYLCASSSTGTMNTEAFFGQGTRLTVV.

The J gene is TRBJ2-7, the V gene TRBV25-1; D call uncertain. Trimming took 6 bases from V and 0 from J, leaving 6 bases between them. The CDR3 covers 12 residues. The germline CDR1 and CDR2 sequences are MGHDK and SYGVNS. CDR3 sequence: CASSKSSYEQYF. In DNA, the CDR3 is TGTGCCAGCAGCAAGAGCTCCTACGAGCAGTACTTC.

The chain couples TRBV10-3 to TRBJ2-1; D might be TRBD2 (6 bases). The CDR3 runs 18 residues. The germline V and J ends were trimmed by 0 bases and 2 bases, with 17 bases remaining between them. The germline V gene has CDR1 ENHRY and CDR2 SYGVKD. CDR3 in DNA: TGTGCCATCAGTGAGTCGCTGCAAACTCGGAGGGCCTACAATGAGCAGTTCTTC. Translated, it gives CAISESLQTRRAYNEQFF.

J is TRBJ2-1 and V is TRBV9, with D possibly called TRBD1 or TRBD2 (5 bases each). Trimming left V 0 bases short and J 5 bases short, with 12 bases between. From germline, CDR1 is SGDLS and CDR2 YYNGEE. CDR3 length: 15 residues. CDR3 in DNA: TGTGCCAGCAGCGTAGGAATCCAGGGACACAATGAGCAGTTCTTC. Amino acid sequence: CASSVGIQGHNEQFF. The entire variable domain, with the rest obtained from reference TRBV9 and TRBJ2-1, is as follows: DSGVTQTPKHLITATGQRVTLRCSPRSGDLSVYWYQQSLDQGLQFLIQYYNGEERAKGNILERFSAQQFPDLHSELNLSSLELGDSALYFCASSVGIQGHNEQFFGPGTRLTVL.

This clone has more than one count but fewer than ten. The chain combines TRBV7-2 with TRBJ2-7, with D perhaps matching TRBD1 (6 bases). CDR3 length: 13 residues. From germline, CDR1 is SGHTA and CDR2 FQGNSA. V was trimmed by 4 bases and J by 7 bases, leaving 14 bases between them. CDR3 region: CASSWLQGWEQYF. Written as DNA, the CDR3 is TGTGCCAGCAGCTGGTTACAGGGATGGGAGCAGTACTTC.

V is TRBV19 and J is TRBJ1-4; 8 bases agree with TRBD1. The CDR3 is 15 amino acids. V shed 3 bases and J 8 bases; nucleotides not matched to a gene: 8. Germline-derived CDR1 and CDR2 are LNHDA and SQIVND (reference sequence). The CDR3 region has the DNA TGTGCCAGTAGTATTGCGGGGACAGGAGGCGAAAAACTGTTTTTT. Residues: CASSIAGTGGEKLFF.

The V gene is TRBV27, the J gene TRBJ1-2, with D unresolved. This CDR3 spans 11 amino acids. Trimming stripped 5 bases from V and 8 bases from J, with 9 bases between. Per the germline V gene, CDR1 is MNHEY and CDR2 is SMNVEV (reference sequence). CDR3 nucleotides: TGTGCCAGCAGTCGCGGAGGGGGCTACACCTTC. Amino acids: CASSRGGGYTF.

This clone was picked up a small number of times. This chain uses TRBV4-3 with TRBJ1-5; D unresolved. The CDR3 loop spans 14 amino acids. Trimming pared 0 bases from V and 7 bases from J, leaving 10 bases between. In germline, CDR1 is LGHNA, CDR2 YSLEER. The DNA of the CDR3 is TGCGCCAGCAGCCAAGAGGTCAGTTTACAGCCCCAGCATTTT. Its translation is CASSQEVSLQPQHF.

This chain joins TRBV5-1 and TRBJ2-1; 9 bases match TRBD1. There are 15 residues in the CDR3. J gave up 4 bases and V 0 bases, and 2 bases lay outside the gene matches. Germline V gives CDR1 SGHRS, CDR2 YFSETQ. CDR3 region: CASSLATGGYNEQFF. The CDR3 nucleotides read TGCGCCAGCAGCTTGGCGACAGGGGGTTACAATGAGCAGTTCTTC.

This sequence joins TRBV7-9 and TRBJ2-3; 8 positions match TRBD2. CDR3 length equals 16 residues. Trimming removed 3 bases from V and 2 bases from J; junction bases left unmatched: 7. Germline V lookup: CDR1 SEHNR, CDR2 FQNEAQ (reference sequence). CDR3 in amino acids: CASSLVVAGNTDTQYF. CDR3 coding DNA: TGTGCCAGCAGCTTGGTTGTAGCGGGGAACACAGATACGCAGTATTTT.

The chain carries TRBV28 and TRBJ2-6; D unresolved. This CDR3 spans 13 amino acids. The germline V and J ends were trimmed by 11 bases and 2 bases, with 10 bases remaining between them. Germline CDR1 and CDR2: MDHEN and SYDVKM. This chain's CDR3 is CAPGLTGANVLTF. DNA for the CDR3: TGTGCCCCGGGTCTGACTGGGGCCAACGTCCTGACTTTC.

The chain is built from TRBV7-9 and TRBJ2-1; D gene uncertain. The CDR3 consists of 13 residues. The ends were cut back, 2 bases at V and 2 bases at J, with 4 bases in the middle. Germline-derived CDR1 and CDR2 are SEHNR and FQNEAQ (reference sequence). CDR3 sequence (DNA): TGTGCCAGCAGCTTAAATACCTACAATGAGCAGTTCTTC. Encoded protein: CASSLNTYNEQFF.

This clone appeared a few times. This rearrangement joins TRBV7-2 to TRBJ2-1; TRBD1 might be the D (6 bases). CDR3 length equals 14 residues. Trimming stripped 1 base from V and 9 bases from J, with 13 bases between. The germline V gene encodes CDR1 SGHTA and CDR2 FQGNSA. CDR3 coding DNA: TGTGCCAGCAGCTTAGAGCACAGGGCAAGTGAGCAGTTCTTC. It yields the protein CASSLEHRASEQFF.

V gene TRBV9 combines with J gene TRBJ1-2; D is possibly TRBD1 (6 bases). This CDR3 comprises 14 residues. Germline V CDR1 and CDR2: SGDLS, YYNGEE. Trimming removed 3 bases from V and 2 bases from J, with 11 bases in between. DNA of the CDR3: TGTGCCAGCAGCGGGAGGGGACAAAACTATGGCTACACCTTC. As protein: CASSGRGQNYGYTF.

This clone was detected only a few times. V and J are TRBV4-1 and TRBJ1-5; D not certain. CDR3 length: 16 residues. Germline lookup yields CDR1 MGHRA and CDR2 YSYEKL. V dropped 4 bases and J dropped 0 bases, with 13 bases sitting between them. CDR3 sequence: CASSPWASYSNQPQHF. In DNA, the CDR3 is TGCGCCAGCAGCCCCTGGGCCAGTTATAGCAATCAGCCCCAGCATTTT.